Following are 27 T cell receptor beta chains from one sample sequenced in a study of naive and memory T cell subsets. Two oligonucleotides, mixed equimolar, formed the beta constant-region primer covering TRBC1 and TRBC2. TCRdb called the UMI-ligation and nested PCR reads again in MiXCR, with one record for every CDR3 protein. The data contain 120,000 to 150,000 distinct CDR3 sequences, 15% to 20% of them seen just once; the ten biggest clones take up 0.14% to 0.15%. Sequencing used naive CD4+ T cells from blood. The receptors originated from a human donor in good health.

This clonotype has only a few counts. CDR3 in amino acids: CSVWTGDEQFF. The DNA of the CDR3 is TGCAGCGTTTGGACAGGGGACGAGCAGTTCTTC. The chain recombines TRBV29-1 with TRBJ2-1, with 9 bases lining up with TRBD1. Trimming removed 5 bases from V and 10 bases from J; junction bases left unmatched: 3. The length of the CDR3 is 11 residues. CDR1 is SQVTM and CDR2 is ANQGSEA in the germline V gene.

The table lists this clonotype with many counts. The chain couples TRBV5-1 to TRBJ2-7, with 9 bases identical to TRBD1. The germline V gene has CDR1 SGHRS and CDR2 YFSETQ. V lost 4 bases to trimming and J lost 4 bases; unmatched junction nucleotides: 9. The CDR3 is made up of 15 amino acids. The CDR3: CASSPQGQGGYEQYF. DNA of the CDR3: TGCGCCAGCAGCCCACAGGGACAGGGAGGGTACGAGCAGTACTTC.

The chain is built from TRBV20-1 and TRBJ2-5, with TRBD1 matching over 7 bases. This CDR3 contains 14 residues. Germline CDR1 and CDR2: DFQATT and SNEGSKA (reference sequence). Trimming cost V 4 bases and J 2 bases; bases outside gene matches: 7. The CDR3 nucleotides read TGCAGTGCTATCGAGGGGACAGCTCAAGAGACCCAGTACTTC. Protein product: CSAIEGTAQETQYF.

This clonotype turned up a few times. V usage is TRBV20-1 and J usage is TRBJ2-2, with D unresolved. The length of the CDR3 is 13 residues. Germline loops: CDR1 DFQATT, CDR2 SNEGSKA (reference sequence). The V gene lost 6 bases and the J gene lost 4 bases, with 12 bases spanning the gap. Written as DNA, the CDR3 is TGCAGTGCGGGCGGACGCCCCACCGGGGAGCTGTTTTTT. Its protein is CSAGGRPTGELFF.

This rearrangement joins TRBV5-6 to TRBJ1-2; D possibly corresponds to TRBD1 (5 bases). V was shortened by 4 bases and J by 7 bases, with 17 bases between the two germline ends. Germline V gene sequence: CDR1 SGHDT, CDR2 YYEEEE. The CDR3 has 14 amino acids. The CDR3 nucleotides are TGTGCCAGCAGCCATGGGGGACGGGTCGCTGGCTACACCTTC. Its protein is CASSHGGRVAGYTF.

The chain combines TRBV5-4 with TRBJ2-7; TRBD2 agrees at 7 bases. This CDR3 region has 15 residues. V dropped 2 bases and J dropped 3; count of bases not matched to a gene: 8. CDR1 is SGHNT, CDR2 YYREEE, per germline (reference sequence). In DNA form, the CDR3 reads TGTGCCAGCAGCTTATCCGGAGCGGGATACTACGAGCAGTACTTC. Protein sequence: CASSLSGAGYYEQYF.

This clonotype was observed a few times. The CDR3 sequence is CASRVLALGGTGELFF. DNA of the CDR3: TGTGCCAGTCGCGTCTTAGCGCTCGGGGGTACCGGGGAGCTGTTTTTT. The chain joins TRBV19 to TRBJ2-2; possible D gene TRBD2, 6 bases. V was clipped by 8 bases and J by 5 bases, with 21 bases between them. This CDR3 region has 16 residues. Germline V gene lookup returns CDR1 LNHDA and CDR2 SQIVND (reference sequence).

This clonotype appeared many times. The chain is built from TRBV3-1 and TRBJ1-6, with unresolved D. Germline V gene data show CDR1 as LGHDT and CDR2 as YNNKEL (reference sequence). This CDR3 comprises 13 residues. Trimming left V 0 bases short and J 7 bases short, with 4 bases between. As DNA, the CDR3 is TGTGCCAGCAGCCAAGAGCGGAATTCACCCCTCCACTTT. Translation: CASSQERNSPLHF.

In its sample, this clonotype was seen a few times. The chain combines TRBV7-2 with TRBJ2-3; the match to TRBD2 covers 15 bases. V lost 2 bases, J lost 2 bases, and 8 bases stayed unmatched. CDR3 length: 19 residues. The V gene's germline CDR1 is SGHTA and CDR2 FQGNSA. CDR3 sequence: CASSLYGLAGGPNTDTQYF. As DNA, the CDR3 is TGTGCCAGCAGCTTATACGGACTAGCGGGAGGGCCGAACACAGATACGCAGTATTTT.

The V and J genes are TRBV7-2 and TRBJ2-7; D ambiguous. This CDR3 has 14 residues. V lost 3 bases and J lost 6, with 15 bases in between. CDR1 is SGHTA and CDR2 is FQGNSA in the germline V gene. CDR3 residues: CASSFGPNPSEQYF. The CDR3 DNA reads TGTGCCAGCAGCTTCGGTCCTAACCCGTCCGAGCAGTACTTC.

This clonotype was counted a few times. The chain recombines TRBV7-2 with TRBJ2-2, with TRBD2 as a possible D gene (6 bases). This CDR3 is 15 amino acids long. Germline V gene data show CDR1 as SGHTA and CDR2 as FQGNSA. Trimming removed 4 bases at V and 2 bases at J, with 11 bases between. DNA of the CDR3: TGTGCCAGCAGCTACGGAGGGATCAACACCGGGGAGCTGTTTTTT. This sequence encodes CASSYGGINTGELFF. Complete variable domain (other parts from reference TRBV7-2 and TRBJ2-2): GAGVSQSPSNKVTEKGKDVELRCDPISGHTALYWYRQSLGQGLEFLIYFQGNSAPDKSGLPSDRFSAERTGGSVSTLTIQRTQQEDSAVYLCASSYGGINTGELFFGEGSRLTVL.

A few counts support this clonotype. The chain carries TRBV12-3 or TRBV12-4 and TRBJ1-2; no reliable D call. The CDR3 is 15 residues long. V lost 3 bases to trimming and J lost 5 bases, with 16 bases between them. The CDR3 DNA reads as TGTGCCAGCAGTTTTTCATCTCCGGGAGGTTATGGCTACACCTTC. Translating it yields CASSFSSPGGYGYTF.

CDR3 DNA: TGCGCCAGCAGCTTGGGAGTAGTCGGCAATCAGCCCCAGCATTTT. This codes for CASSLGVVGNQPQHF. The chain couples TRBV5-1 to TRBJ1-5; no firm D call. Trimming pared 0 bases from V and 2 bases from J, leaving 9 bases between. CDR1 and CDR2 from the germline V gene are SGHRS and YFSETQ. The CDR3 has 15 amino acids.

This clonotype has just a few counts. V usage is TRBV5-4 and J usage is TRBJ2-3; no clear D gene. This CDR3 is 13 amino acids long. Deletions cut 4 bases from V and 0 bases from J, with 6 bases between. The germline V gene encodes CDR1 SGHNT and CDR2 YYREEE (reference sequence). The chain's CDR3 is CASSVPSTDTQYF. The CDR3 DNA follows: TGTGCCAGCAGCGTCCCAAGCACAGATACGCAGTATTTT.

This clonotype has ten or more counts. This chain uses TRBV5-1 with TRBJ2-5, with D maybe TRBD2 (6 bases). Germline V gene data show CDR1 as SGHRS and CDR2 as YFSETQ. There are 13 residues in the CDR3. Trimming took off 5 bases at V and 1 base at J, with 9 bases between the two ends. The CDR3 coding sequence is TGCGCCAGCAGTACGGGGGTCCAAGAGACCCAGTACTTC. This encodes CASSTGVQETQYF.

The chain recombines TRBV7-9 with TRBJ2-5; TRBD1 agrees at 9 bases. CDR1 and CDR2 (germline): SEHNR, FQNEAQ (reference sequence). This CDR3 has 18 residues. V gave up 4 bases and J gave up 2 bases; unmatched junction bases: 14. This CDR3 is CASSSEGTGRWEQETQYF. CDR3 sequence (DNA): TGTGCCAGCAGCTCCGAAGGGACAGGGAGGTGGGAGCAAGAGACCCAGTACTTC.

The J gene is TRBJ1-5, the V gene TRBV18; D remains ambiguous. The CDR3 extends over 13 amino acids. Germline V gene data show CDR1 as KGHSH and CDR2 as LQKENI. V was clipped by 4 bases and J by 5 bases, with 9 bases between them. The CDR3 here is CASSLDIDQPQHF. Here the CDR3 DNA reads TGTGCCAGCTCACTCGACATAGATCAGCCCCAGCATTTT.

The gene calls are TRBV6-2 or TRBV6-3 and TRBJ1-5; 8 bases agree with TRBD1. This CDR3 is built from 15 residues. The germline V gene has CDR1 MNHEY and CDR2 SVGEGT. V shed 6 bases and J 4 bases; nucleotides not matched to a gene: 8. The CDR3 loop is CASRRGTGENQPQHF. The CDR3 DNA follows: TGTGCCAGCAGACGAGGGACAGGAGAAAATCAGCCCCAGCATTTT.

This clonotype has more than one count but fewer than ten. The rearrangement links TRBV7-2 to TRBJ2-3, with D possibly matching TRBD2 (6 bases). Germline V gives CDR1 SGHTA, CDR2 FQGNSA. Deletions cut 0 bases from V and 4 bases from J, with 8 bases between. This CDR3 spans 14 amino acids. The CDR3 reads CASSLALASDTQYF. Here the CDR3 DNA reads TGTGCCAGCAGCTTAGCACTAGCATCAGATACGCAGTATTTT.

The table lists this clonotype with many counts. The chain combines TRBV20-1 with TRBJ2-3, with 8 bases lining up with TRBD2. The V and J ends lost 3 bases and 1 base, in that order; junction bases with no gene match: 3. The CDR3 spans 14 residues. Germline V CDR1 and CDR2: DFQATT, SNEGSKA (reference sequence). This CDR3 is CSASLAGGTDTQYF. DNA for the CDR3: TGCAGTGCTAGCCTAGCGGGTGGCACAGATACGCAGTATTTT.

The chain couples TRBV6-2 or TRBV6-3 to TRBJ1-5, with 8 bases identical to TRBD1. V was clipped by 2 bases and J by 5 bases; unmatched bases: 8. Germline assignment: CDR1 MNHEY and CDR2 SVGEGT. This CDR3 contains 16 residues. Written as DNA, the CDR3 is TGTGCCAGCAGTTACCCAGGACAGGGCTTATATCAGCCCCAGCATTTT. As protein: CASSYPGQGLYQPQHF.

CDR3 region: CASSNPGGDRGLYEQYF. CDR3 bases: TGTGCCAGCTCCAACCCCGGGGGGGACAGGGGGCTCTACGAGCAGTACTTC. V gene TRBV7-9 combines with J gene TRBJ2-7; 12 bases line up with TRBD1. The V segment lost 8 bases and the J segment 3 bases; nucleotides outside the gene matches: 14. The CDR3 loop spans 17 amino acids. Germline V CDR1 and CDR2: SEHNR, FQNEAQ (reference sequence).

J is TRBJ2-5 and V is TRBV7-2, with 10 bases matching TRBD1. Germline V gene data show CDR1 as SGHTA and CDR2 as FQGNSA. Trimming cost V 5 bases and J 4 bases; bases outside gene matches: 1. This CDR3 is built from 13 residues. CDR3 amino acids: CASSGQGVETQYF. CDR3 DNA: TGTGCCAGCAGCGGACAGGGGGTAGAGACCCAGTACTTC. The full variable domain, with the rest looked up from reference TRBV7-2 and TRBJ2-5, is GAGVSQSPSNKVTEKGKDVELRCDPISGHTALYWYRQSLGQGLEFLIYFQGNSAPDKSGLPSDRFSAERTGGSVSTLTIQRTQQEDSAVYLCASSGQGVETQYFGPGTRLLVL.

This clonotype was seen a few times. The rearrangement joins TRBV5-4 to TRBJ2-7, with D uncertain. The V gene's germline CDR1 is SGHNT and CDR2 YYREEE (reference sequence). V was shortened by 0 bases and J by 2 bases, with 15 bases between the two germline ends. The CDR3 is 16 amino acids. The CDR3 DNA follows: TGTGCCAGCAGCTTGGCCTTGGTCGGTAGGCCCTACGAGCAGTACTTC. It codes for CASSLALVGRPYEQYF.

In this sample, this clonotype turned up a few times. The chain recombines TRBV29-1 with TRBJ1-1, with TRBD1 as a possible D gene (5 bases). CDR3 size: 14 residues. The germline gives CDR1 SQVTM, CDR2 ANQGSEA. The V and J ends lost 1 base and 3 bases respectively, with 12 bases between them. The CDR3 region has the DNA TGCAGCGTTGAAGCCAGGGTATCGTACACTGAAGCTTTCTTT. Translated, it gives CSVEARVSYTEAFF.

This clonotype was detected a few times. CDR3 sequence reads: CASSVDNEQFF. The CDR3 DNA reads TGTGCCAGCAGTGTGGACAATGAGCAGTTCTTC. The J gene is TRBJ2-1, the V gene TRBV2, with unresolved D. Germline loops: CDR1 SNHLY, CDR2 FYNNEI. CDR3 length: 11 residues. Trimming cost V 4 bases and J 5 bases, with 3 bases left between them.

The V and J genes are TRBV28 and TRBJ2-5; TRBD1 matches at 10 bases. Germline V gene lookup returns CDR1 MDHEN and CDR2 SYDVKM. J was trimmed by 5 bases and V by 5 bases; bases with no gene match: 8. The CDR3 totals 15 residues. CDR3 in amino acids: CASSGADRGVETQYF. In nucleotides, the CDR3 is TGTGCCAGCAGTGGGGCGGACAGGGGGGTCGAGACCCAGTACTTC.